The clone carrying this T cell receptor beta chain was observed a few times. The antigen remains unidentified. Each CDR3 protein gets one entry after TCRdb re-called the RT-PCR reads with MiXCR. The repertoire holds 170,000 or so distinct CDR3 sequences, with over 8.5% as singletons. The sample comes from a study of response to subunit inactivated influenza vaccine. Study-wide results and limits: There was a suggestion from the authors that each seasonal influenza vaccination recruits few new T cells.

The CDR3 spans 12 residues. Germline trimming cut 7 bases from V and 5 bases from J; bases unmatched to any gene: 4. Germline V gene lookup returns CDR1 MNHEY and CDR2 SVGAGI. Source: CD8+ T cells sorted from PBMCs, taken roughly 24 months after vaccination. The sequence was obtained from a man in his fifties or sixties who received an inactivated influenza vaccine. The chain carries TRBV6-5 and TRBJ2-7, with 8 bases fitting TRBD1. CDR3 in amino acids: CASKAGGHEQYF. For the CDR3, the DNA is TGTGCCAGCAAGGCAGGGGGCCACGAGCAGTACTTC.